The 4 T cell receptor beta chains given below trace back to one sample, sequenced in a study of pediatric ulcerative colitis. Sequencing was performed with immunoSEQ multiplex PCR; in TCRdb, only in-frame clones are kept and a portion is missing. This sample has roughly 30,000 clones, with 82% found just once. Specimen: blood. The receptors derive from a boy aged 5-17 years with severe ulcerative colitis.

The rearrangement joins TRBV6-1 to TRBJ2-2; a weak D match, TRBD1 (6 bases). From germline, CDR1 is MNHNS and CDR2 SASEGT. Trimming left V 3 bases short and J 5 bases short, with 16 bases between. The CDR3 length is 16 residues. The CDR3 here is CASSDAGAQGTGELFF. The CDR3 region has the DNA TGTGCCAGCAGTGATGCGGGCGCTCAGGGGACCGGGGAGCTGTTTTTT.

V gene TRBV5-8 combines with J gene TRBJ2-2, with D unresolved. Germline V gene lookup returns CDR1 SGHTS and CDR2 YDEGEE. The CDR3 contains 13 residues. V was clipped by 2 bases and J by 1 base, with 3 bases between them. As DNA, the CDR3 is TGTGCCAGCAGCTTACGGAACACCGGGGAGCTGTTTTTT. This codes for CASSLRNTGELFF.

The chain joins TRBV4-3 to TRBJ1-3; D unresolved. With 0 bases removed from V and 2 bases from J, the gap between germline ends came to 11 bases. Looked up from germline, CDR1 is LGHNA and CDR2 is YSLEER. The CDR3 has 16 residues. The CDR3 nucleotides read TGCGCCAGCAGCCAAGATTGGGGAGATACTGGAAACACCATATATTTT. Amino acid sequence: CASSQDWGDTGNTIYF.

In its sample, this clone was seen a few times. CDR3 DNA sequence: TGTGCCAGCAGCGTACCCTCGGGCAGTGAAGCTTTCTTT. As protein: CASSVPSGSEAFF. The chain has TRBV9 and TRBJ1-1; unclear D gene. The germline V gene encodes CDR1 SGDLS and CDR2 YYNGEE. The CDR3 extends over 13 amino acids. The V end lost 1 base, the J end lost 7 bases, and 11 bases lay between the germline ends.